The text below deals with one T cell receptor beta chain. Method: immunoSEQ multiplex PCR; TCRdb's copy keeps in-frame clones and lacks some. The repertoire holds just under 150,000 clones, with around 90% as singletons. This sample is drawn from a study of T cell responses to AZD1222 COVID-19 vaccine. Deletions cut 0 bases from V and 6 bases from J, with 9 bases between. Germline CDR1 SGHRS, CDR2 YFSETQ. The CDR3 spans 14 residues. The clonotype comes from an adult who received the MenACWY meningococcal vaccine as a control. V gene TRBV5-1 combines with J gene TRBJ2-2, with D possibly being TRBD1 or TRBD2 (6 bases each). The specimen comprised peripheral blood, sampled 28 days after the second dose of the MenACWY control vaccine. CDR3 nucleotides: TGCGCCAGCAGCTTGGGGGGGGCCGCCGGGGAGCTGTTTTTT. Translating gives CASSLGGAAGELFF.